The 29 T cell receptor beta chains below come from one sample, sequenced in a study of Ad26.COV2.S vaccination and SARS-CoV-2 variants. Using immunoSEQ multiplex PCR, the repertoire was profiled, and TCRdb retains in-frame clones only, with some absent. Of some 290,000 clones detected, roughly 80% appear once; the ten largest clones hold roughly 2%. Treatment defined: 15 to 20 received Ad26.COV2.S at low or high dose, single or two shots; 5 received placebo; per-sample allocation not given. Day 63 after the first vaccine or placebo injection was the time point for sampling. The sample here was peripheral blood, taken in a trial of Ad26.COV2.S vaccine versus placebo. These receptor sequences come from a person between 18 and 65 years old who received the Ad26.COV2.S COVID-19 vaccine or a placebo.

V is TRBV3-1 (or the pseudogene TRBV3-2) and J is TRBJ2-1; D possibly matches TRBD1 or TRBD2 (7 bases each). The CDR3 is 12 amino acids. Trimming cost V 4 bases and J 14 bases, with 15 bases left between them. Germline CDR1 is LGHDT and CDR2 is YNNKEL (reference sequence). The CDR3 DNA is TGTGCCAGCAGCCCCAGGGGGGGGTCGGAGTTCTTC. Its protein is CASSPRGGSEFF.

The chain has TRBV19 and TRBJ2-5; tentative D call: TRBD1 (6 bases). Trimming removed 7 bases at V and 4 bases at J, with 13 bases between. This CDR3 is 13 amino acids long. Germline V lookup: CDR1 LNHDA, CDR2 SQIVND (reference sequence). In DNA form, the CDR3 reads TGTGCCAGTACCACCACAGGGTCAGAGACCCAGTACTTC. Its translation is CASTTTGSETQYF.

V and J are TRBV5-1 and TRBJ1-2; perhaps TRBD1 as D (6 bases). V was trimmed by 0 bases and J by 2 bases, leaving 14 bases between them. The germline V gene has CDR1 SGHRS and CDR2 YFSETQ. This CDR3 spans 16 amino acids. The CDR3 DNA reads as TGCGCCAGCAGCTTGGGGTCTCGACAGGCAAACTATGGCTACACCTTC. Its translation is CASSLGSRQANYGYTF.

The chain joins TRBV27 to TRBJ1-2; TRBD1 matches at 7 bases. This CDR3 is 14 amino acids long. Germline-derived CDR1 and CDR2 are MNHEY and SMNVEV (reference sequence). After removal of 2 bases from V and 8 bases from J, the junction contained 8 bases not matched to a gene. CDR3 sequence reads: CASSLDDRAQGYTF. The DNA for the CDR3 is TGTGCCAGCAGTTTAGACGACAGGGCGCAAGGCTACACCTTC.

The gene calls are TRBV6-5 and TRBJ2-5; TRBD1 matches 7 bases. This CDR3 has 16 residues. Trimming removed 4 bases from V and 5 bases from J; junction bases left unmatched: 13. Germline CDR1 reads MNHEY; CDR2 reads SVGAGI. Written as DNA, the CDR3 is TGTGCCAGCAGTTCACGGCGACAGGGTAGACGGGAGACCCAGTACTTC. Encoded protein: CASSSRRQGRRETQYF.

The chain carries TRBV9 and TRBJ2-5; D gene ambiguous. The V gene's germline CDR1 is SGDLS and CDR2 YYNGEE. Between the trimmed V and J ends, which lost 4 bases and 3 bases, there was a span of 16 bases. CDR3 length: 15 residues. In nucleotides, the CDR3 is TGTGCCAGCAGCCTGAACTCCCTAAGTAAAGAGACCCAGTACTTC. Encoded protein: CASSLNSLSKETQYF.

The V gene is TRBV6-5, the J gene TRBJ2-7, with a possible D match to TRBD1 (5 bases). V lost 6 bases and J lost 3, with 15 bases in between. The length of the CDR3 is 14 residues. Germline CDR1 MNHEY, CDR2 SVGAGI. The CDR3, as DNA: TGTGCCAGCAGGGAGCCGAGCAGGGACTACGAGCAGTACTTC. It codes for CASREPSRDYEQYF.

The chain joins TRBV28 to TRBJ1-2; D possibly corresponds to TRBD1 (6 bases). V gave up 2 bases and J gave up 6 bases, with 16 bases separating them. This CDR3 has 15 amino acids. Germline V gene data show CDR1 as MDHEN and CDR2 as SYDVKM. In DNA, the CDR3 is TGTGCCAGCAGTTTACCAAGCAGGGGCGGTGATGGCTACACCTTC. Protein product: CASSLPSRGGDGYTF.

This rearrangement joins TRBV11-2 to TRBJ1-1, with unresolved D. Germline CDR1 reads SGHAT; CDR2 reads FQNNGV. The V end lost 0 bases, the J end lost 0 bases, and 8 bases lay between the germline ends. This CDR3 contains 15 residues. The DNA of the CDR3 is TGTGCCAGCAGCTTAGATCTGAGTATGAACACTGAAGCTTTCTTT. Protein: CASSLDLSMNTEAFF.

The chain combines TRBV11-1 with TRBJ1-1; D remains ambiguous. There are 14 residues in the CDR3. Per germline, CDR1 SGHAT and CDR2 FQDESV (reference sequence). V was pared by 6 bases and J by 1 base, with 12 bases between. This chain's CDR3 is CASSSDVSNTEAFF. CDR3 sequence (DNA): TGTGCCAGCAGTTCAGACGTTTCGAACACTGAAGCTTTCTTT. Variable domain in full (rest from reference TRBV11-1 and TRBJ1-1): EAEVAQSPRYKITEKSQAVAFWCDPISGHATLYWYRQILGQGPELLVQFQDESVVDDSQLPKDRFSAERLKGVDSTLKIQPAELGDSAMYLCASSSDVSNTEAFFGQGTRLTVV.

The chain has TRBV6-1 and TRBJ2-2; D possibly corresponds to TRBD2 (5 bases). The CDR3 has 15 residues. V was trimmed by 3 bases and J by 7 bases, leaving 15 bases between them. Per germline, CDR1 MNHNS and CDR2 SASEGT. The CDR3 nucleotides are TGTGCCAGCAGTGAGAACGGACTTCCCGGCGGGGAGCTGTTTTTT. It codes for CASSENGLPGGELFF.

The genes are TRBV6-4 and TRBJ2-3; the match to TRBD2 covers 9 bases. The germline CDR1 and CDR2 sequences are MRHNA and SNTAGT. This CDR3 contains 19 residues. V dropped 0 bases and J dropped 1; count of bases not matched to a gene: 11. This CDR3 is CASSDSITPLAGRTDTQYF. CDR3 bases: TGTGCCAGCAGTGACTCGATTACACCACTAGCGGGCCGCACAGATACGCAGTATTTT.

The chain couples TRBV6-6 to TRBJ2-2, with 7 bases fitting TRBD2. Germline values: CDR1 MNHNY, CDR2 SVGAGI (reference sequence). The CDR3 length is 17 residues. V shed 5 bases, J shed 2 bases, and the junction held 11 bases outside the gene matches. CDR3: CASSPPEQRGNTGELFF. The CDR3 nucleotides read TGTGCCAGCAGTCCTCCCGAGCAGCGGGGCAACACCGGGGAGCTGTTTTTT.

There are a few counts of this clone. The chain carries TRBV19 and TRBJ2-7; tentatively, D is TRBD1 (5 bases). CDR3 length: 17 residues. Deletions cut 0 bases from V and 2 bases from J, with 17 bases between. Per the germline V gene, CDR1 is LNHDA and CDR2 is SQIVND (reference sequence). The DNA for the CDR3 is TGTGCCAGTAGTATAGAGGGGCACCGACTCCCTGCCTACGAGCAGTACTTC. Its translation is CASSIEGHRLPAYEQYF. The whole variable domain, remainder taken from reference TRBV19 and TRBJ2-7, is DGGITQSPKYLFRKEGQNVTLSCEQNLNHDAMYWYRQDPGQGLRLIYYSQIVNDFQKGDIAEGYSVSREKKESFPLTVTSAQKNPTAFYLCASSIEGHRLPAYEQYFGPGTRLTVT.

V and J are TRBV27 and TRBJ2-1; the match to TRBD1 covers 7 bases. The CDR3 is 14 amino acids. V lost 6 bases to trimming and J lost 6 bases; unmatched junction nucleotides: 8. CDR1 and CDR2 from the germline V gene are MNHEY and SMNVEV (reference sequence). The CDR3 region is CASSRLTGLNEQFF. Written as DNA, the CDR3 is TGTGCCAGCAGCCGCCTGACAGGGCTCAATGAGCAGTTCTTC.

The J gene is TRBJ2-3, the V gene TRBV6-6, with 10 bases fitting TRBD2. Trimming took 9 bases from V and 8 from J; bases not matched to a gene: 17. From germline, CDR1 is MNHNY and CDR2 SVGAGI (reference sequence). This CDR3 is 16 amino acids long. CDR3 amino acids: CASHNGHSGGAGTQYF. DNA for the CDR3: TGTGCCAGTCATAATGGCCACAGCGGGGGGGCCGGTACGCAGTATTTT.

DNA of the CDR3: TGTGCCAGCAGTAACGCCGGGACAGGAGGAACAGATACGCAGTATTTT. The encoded protein is CASSNAGTGGTDTQYF. This rearrangement joins TRBV6-6 to TRBJ2-3; 8 positions match TRBD1. V was clipped by 5 bases and J by 3 bases; unmatched bases: 10. CDR3 length equals 16 residues. Per germline, CDR1 MNHNY and CDR2 SVGAGI (reference sequence).

The rearrangement uses TRBV11-2 and TRBJ2-1, with 8 bases matching TRBD2. Looked up from germline, CDR1 is SGHAT and CDR2 is FQNNGV. The ends lost 2 bases at V and 7 bases at J; junction bases unmatched: 7. This CDR3 has 15 amino acids. The CDR3 sequence: CASSLPAGGGNEQFF. The CDR3 DNA reads TGTGCCAGCAGCTTACCAGCGGGCGGGGGGAATGAGCAGTTCTTC.

The chain combines TRBV4-1 with TRBJ2-3, with TRBD2 matching over 14 bases. This CDR3 is built from 17 residues. CDR1 and CDR2 from the germline V gene are MGHRA and YSYEKL. J lost 5 bases, V lost 5 bases, and 9 bases had no gene match. DNA of the CDR3: TGCGCCAGCAGCTCGGGACTAGCGGGGGCACTAGGAGATACGCAGTATTTT. It encodes CASSSGLAGALGDTQYF.

The chain joins TRBV9 to TRBJ2-5, with TRBD1 matching over 7 bases. This CDR3 region has 14 residues. V lost 4 bases to trimming and J lost 4 bases; unmatched junction nucleotides: 7. Looked up from germline, CDR1 is SGDLS and CDR2 is YYNGEE. The CDR3 region is CASSPGDRAETQYF. Written as DNA, the CDR3 is TGTGCCAGCAGCCCCGGTGACAGGGCAGAGACCCAGTACTTC.

The J gene is TRBJ2-3, the V gene TRBV9, with D perhaps TRBD1 (6 bases). Deletions cut 3 bases from V and 4 bases from J, with 12 bases between. CDR1 and CDR2 (germline): SGDLS, YYNGEE. There are 14 residues in the CDR3. The chain's CDR3 is CASSEEGGADTQYF. The CDR3 region has the DNA TGTGCCAGCAGCGAAGAAGGGGGAGCAGATACGCAGTATTTT.

The V call is TRBV2, the J call TRBJ2-7, with D unclear. CDR1 and CDR2 (germline): SNHLY, FYNNEI. The CDR3 loop spans 15 amino acids. V lost 4 bases and J lost 3, with 16 bases in between. CDR3 nucleotide sequence: TGTGCCAGCAGTGCTCGAGACATAGCCTACTACGAGCAGTACTTC. Protein sequence: CASSARDIAYYEQYF.

Comments on this clone: Relative to the germline gene, one junction end is altered; a read error may explain this. This chain uses TRBV7-7 with TRBJ2-3; D could derive from TRBD1 or TRBD2 (6 bases each). The CDR3 extends over 15 amino acids. Germline CDR1 SSHAT, CDR2 FNYEAQ (reference sequence). CDR3 region: CASSLGISGADTQYF. The CDR3 nucleotides read TGTGCTAGCAGCTTAGGAATTTCGGGGGCGGATACGCAGTATTTT.

CDR3: CASSANTGNSYNEQFF. CDR3 nucleotide sequence: TGCGCCAGCAGCGCCAACACAGGAAACTCCTACAATGAGCAGTTCTTC. V and J are TRBV5-1 and TRBJ2-1, with TRBD1 as a possible D gene (5 bases). V lost 4 bases and J lost 0, with 14 bases in between. Germline V lookup: CDR1 SGHRS, CDR2 YFSETQ. This CDR3 comprises 16 residues.

As concerns this clone: Different DNA sequences within this sample yield the same CDR3. The genes are TRBV18 and TRBJ1-2, with D possibly matching TRBD1 (6 bases). This CDR3 is 15 amino acids long. Germline lookup yields CDR1 KGHSH and CDR2 LQKENI. V lost 3 bases and J 1 base, leaving 12 bases between the germline ends. The DNA of the CDR3 is TGTGCCAGCTCACCTTGGACAGATAATAACTATGGCTACACCTTC. Translating gives CASSPWTDNNYGYTF.

V usage is TRBV12-3 or TRBV12-4 and J usage is TRBJ1-2; D is ambiguous. This CDR3 has 13 residues. Trimming removed 2 bases at V and 4 bases at J, with 8 bases between. This CDR3 reads CASSLISSYGYTF. CDR3 in DNA: TGTGCCAGCAGTTTAATATCCAGCTATGGCTACACCTTC.

Details on this clone: Other DNA sequences from this sample encode an identical CDR3 as well. V gene TRBV9 combines with J gene TRBJ1-1, with D hard to call. There are 14 residues in the CDR3. Looked up from germline, CDR1 is SGDLS and CDR2 is YYNGEE. V was shortened by 0 bases and J by 0 bases, with 6 bases between the two germline ends. CDR3 region: CASSVGSLNTEAFF. The CDR3 DNA reads as TGTGCCAGCAGCGTAGGCAGCCTGAACACTGAAGCTTTCTTT.

The chain combines TRBV27 with TRBJ2-2, with unresolved D. Per germline, CDR1 MNHEY and CDR2 SMNVEV (reference sequence). V gave up 3 bases and J gave up 4 bases, with 9 bases separating them. CDR3 length: 14 residues. This chain's CDR3 is CASSFAGFTGELFF. In DNA, the CDR3 is TGTGCCAGCAGTTTTGCAGGATTCACCGGGGAGCTGTTTTTT.

This clone has a single count. The genes are TRBV7-9 and TRBJ2-7, with D tentatively TRBD1 (5 bases). Germline V gene sequence: CDR1 SEHNR, CDR2 FQNEAQ (reference sequence). The CDR3 is made up of 13 amino acids. V was trimmed by 5 bases and J by 4 bases, leaving 12 bases between them. CDR3 nucleotides: TGTGCCAGCAGCGAAGGAAGGGGTTACGAGCAGTACTTC. Its translation is CASSEGRGYEQYF.